Below, 10 T cell receptor beta chains from the same sample are listed, as sequenced in a study of blood T cells in healthy people across ages. Primers used in a second PCR of roughly 6 to 12 cycles were a sample-barcoded 5' primer and a J-beta primer mix. TCRdb used MiXCR to reprocess the 5' RACE reads, holding one entry per CDR3 protein. The table includes 500,000 to 700,000 distinct CDR3 sequences, about 28% detected once. The sequencing input was blood. These receptor sequences come from a woman older than 75 in good health.

Notes on this clonotype: One base away lies a much larger clone, so this may be a sequencing read error. This chain connects TRBV27 to TRBJ2-3; 12 bases are shared with TRBD2. The CDR3 sequence is 16 residues long. V lost 5 bases to trimming and J lost 4 bases; unmatched junction nucleotides: 7. Germline CDR1 reads MNHEY; CDR2 reads SMNVEV (reference sequence). CDR3: CASSPRLAGESDTQYF. CDR3 nucleotides: TGTGCCAGCAGTCCACGACTAGCGGGGGAGTCAGATACGCAGTATTTT.

This clonotype has just a few counts. V gene TRBV7-2 combines with J gene TRBJ1-1; TRBD1 is a possible D gene (5 bases). The ends were cut back, 4 bases at V and 6 bases at J, with 12 bases in the middle. The germline V gene encodes CDR1 SGHTA and CDR2 FQGNSA. The CDR3 has 13 residues. The CDR3 nucleotides read TGTGCCAGCAGCTCCCAGGGCAAGTCTGAAGCTTTCTTT. As protein: CASSSQGKSEAFF. Together with reference TRBV7-2 and TRBJ1-1, the CDR3 gives the full variable domain: GAGVSQSPSNKVTEKGKDVELRCDPISGHTALYWYRQSLGQGLEFLIYFQGNSAPDKSGLPSDRFSAERTGGSVSTLTIQRTQQEDSAVYLCASSSQGKSEAFFGQGTRLTVV.

In regard to this clonotype: One end of the junction varies from germline; a read error may be responsible. The chain links TRBV7-2 to TRBJ2-2; the match to TRBD1 covers 11 bases. Germline lookup yields CDR1 SGHTA and CDR2 FQGNSA. The CDR3 contains 15 residues. The CDR3 reads CVSSSGTGGTGELFF. The CDR3 nucleotides read TGTGTCAGCAGCTCCGGGACAGGGGGCACCGGGGAGCTGTTTTTT.

This clonotype was counted at least ten times. CDR3: CASSPRGSRGDYEQYF. CDR3 bases: TGTGCCAGCAGCCCTCGCGGGTCCAGGGGGGACTACGAGCAGTACTTC. The chain links TRBV9 to TRBJ2-7; D is perhaps TRBD1 (7 bases). The CDR3 runs to 16 residues. Per germline, CDR1 SGDLS and CDR2 YYNGEE. The V and J ends lost 4 bases and 3 bases respectively, with 20 bases between them.

This clonotype was observed many times. The chain couples TRBV20-1 to TRBJ1-6; D is ambiguous. CDR1 and CDR2 from the germline V gene are DFQATT and SNEGSKA (reference sequence). The CDR3 has 14 residues. Deletions cut 2 bases from V and 11 bases from J, with 16 bases between. The CDR3 sequence is CSARTPAGETPLHF. CDR3 nucleotides: TGCAGTGCTAGAACACCTGCCGGGGAGACACCCCTCCACTTT.

This sequence joins TRBV5-8 and TRBJ1-3; D is unclear. This CDR3 region has 12 residues. Germline assignment: CDR1 SGHTS and CDR2 YDEGEE. Trimming left V 4 bases short and J 7 bases short, with 9 bases between. The CDR3 region has the DNA TGTGCCAGCAGCACCGACCAGAACACCATATATTTT. This encodes CASSTDQNTIYF.

At least ten counts were recorded for this clonotype. The V and J genes are TRBV6-4 and TRBJ1-5; 8 bases agree with TRBD1. V shed 7 bases, J shed 4 bases, and the junction held 12 bases outside the gene matches. Germline loops: CDR1 MRHNA, CDR2 SNTAGT. This CDR3 contains 16 residues. CDR3 sequence reads: CASKRARTGRNQPQHF. The CDR3 DNA follows: TGTGCCAGCAAAAGGGCCCGGACAGGGCGGAATCAGCCCCAGCATTTT.

Concerning this clonotype: A much larger clone lies a single base off, so this may be a read error. The V and J genes are TRBV28 and TRBJ2-7; TRBD1 matches at 8 bases. Germline trimming cut 3 bases from V and 5 bases from J; bases unmatched to any gene: 6. The CDR3 runs 14 residues. CDR1 and CDR2 from the germline V gene are MDHEN and SYDVKM. The CDR3 sequence is CASSLDRVVHEQYF. The CDR3 region has the DNA TGTGCCAGCAGTTTGGACAGGGTTGTCCACGAGCAGTACTTC. Full variable domain (rest looked up from reference TRBV28 and TRBJ2-7): DVKVTQSSRYLVKRTGEKVFLECVQDMDHENMFWYRQDPGLGLRLIYFSYDVKMKEKGDIPEGYSVSREKKERFSLILESASTNQTSMYLCASSLDRVVHEQYFGPGTRLTVT.

The chain couples TRBV4-3 to TRBJ2-3; 9 positions agree with TRBD2. V lost 9 bases and J lost 6; bases outside the gene matches: 10. The germline V gene encodes CDR1 LGHNA and CDR2 YSLEER. The CDR3 runs 14 residues. The CDR3 region is CASSLAGEWDTQYF. The CDR3 bases are TGCGCCAGTTCCTTAGCGGGAGAGTGGGATACGCAGTATTTT.

The V and J genes are TRBV6-2 or TRBV6-3 and TRBJ1-5; D gene uncertain. Deletions cut 5 bases from V and 5 bases from J, with 22 bases between. The CDR3 loop spans 17 amino acids. Germline V gene lookup returns CDR1 MNHEY and CDR2 SVGEGT. CDR3 in amino acids: CASSAQEGAGWDQPQHF. CDR3 nucleotide sequence: TGTGCCAGCAGTGCCCAGGAGGGTGCGGGTTGGGATCAGCCCCAGCATTTT.